The 28 T cell receptor beta chains given below trace back to one sample, sequenced in a study of radiation and T cells in renal cell carcinoma. Method: immunoSEQ multiplex PCR; TCRdb's copy keeps in-frame clones and lacks some. The table has about 58,000 clones, roughly four fifths seen once. The sample's time point: blood 2 weeks post-SBRT. Treatment reported: 15 Gy SBRT to primary tumor, nephrectomy 4 weeks later. Sequenced here: blood, sampled from a patient whose treatment included radiotherapy and nephrectomy. These receptors were collected from a man in his 60s with renal cell carcinoma.

This clone was seen more than once but under ten times. The chain links TRBV27 to TRBJ1-2; the D gene is possibly TRBD1 (6 bases). In germline, CDR1 is MNHEY, CDR2 SMNVEV (reference sequence). The CDR3 has 15 amino acids. The V and J ends lost 4 bases and 4 bases respectively, with 16 bases between them. CDR3: CASSYTTGRGYGYTF. In nucleotides, the CDR3 is TGTGCCAGCAGTTATACGACAGGTCGAGGCTATGGCTACACCTTC.

V is TRBV30 and J is TRBJ1-5; D is undetermined. Per the germline V gene, CDR1 is GTSNPN and CDR2 is SVGIG (reference sequence). Trimming cost V 5 bases and J 9 bases, with 17 bases left between them. The CDR3 consists of 13 residues. The CDR3 nucleotides read TGTGCCTGGCAGCCGGGAGCGTCGGGGCCCCAGCATTTT. It is translated as CAWQPGASGPQHF.

This clone came up a few times. The CDR3 nucleotides are TGTGCCAGCAGTTGGACGATGGACAGCTACAATCAGCCCCAGCATTTT. Residues: CASSWTMDSYNQPQHF. The V call is TRBV6-6, the J call TRBJ1-5; perhaps TRBD1 as D (6 bases). Trimming left V 4 bases short and J 3 bases short, with 16 bases between. Germline V CDR1 and CDR2: MNHNY, SVGAGI (reference sequence). CDR3 length: 16 amino acids.

There are a few counts of this clone. The gene calls are TRBV6-5 and TRBJ2-5; no clear D gene. Germline V CDR1 and CDR2: MNHEY, SVGAGI. V dropped 4 bases and J dropped 5 bases, with 11 bases sitting between them. The CDR3 has 13 amino acids. CDR3 DNA: TGTGCCAGCAGTTCCCCATCACGGGAGACCCAGTACTTC. Its translation: CASSSPSRETQYF.

This clone was recorded once. V is TRBV12-5 and J is TRBJ1-2; perhaps TRBD1 as D (5 bases). Trimming pared 0 bases from V and 5 bases from J, leaving 7 bases between. The CDR3 is 13 amino acids. Germline lookup yields CDR1 LGHNT and CDR2 FRNRAP. The CDR3 DNA reads TGTGCTAGTGGTTTGGTAGGGGAGTATGGCTACACCTTC. The encoded protein is CASGLVGEYGYTF.

This clone occurred a few times. The V gene is TRBV5-1, the J gene TRBJ1-4, with 7 bases fitting TRBD1. Germline V CDR1 and CDR2: SGHRS, YFSETQ. The CDR3 covers 16 residues. Trimming at V came to 6 bases and at J to 4 bases, leaving 12 bases not matched to a gene. CDR3 protein: CASNEGTAGVNEKLFF. The CDR3 DNA follows: TGCGCCAGCAACGAAGGGACAGCAGGGGTTAATGAAAAACTGTTTTTT.

The genes are TRBV6-5 and TRBJ2-7; D remains ambiguous. TRBJ2-1 explains the end of the DNA better; the J call may be wrong. Germline values: CDR1 MNHEY, CDR2 SVGAGI. The CDR3 length is 14 residues. The CDR3 sequence: CASSYTTYNNEQFF. The CDR3 DNA follows: TGTGCCAGCAGTTACACCACATACAACAATGAGCAGTTCTTC.

The table lists this clone with a few counts. V is TRBV2 and J is TRBJ1-2; possibly TRBD1 for D (5 bases). V dropped 4 bases and J dropped 4 bases, with 10 bases sitting between them. The germline V gene has CDR1 SNHLY and CDR2 FYNNEI. CDR3 length: 13 amino acids. The CDR3 region is CASSVGTVYGYTF. CDR3 in DNA: TGTGCCAGCAGTGTCGGGACGGTCTATGGCTACACCTTC.

The V call is TRBV11-3, the J call TRBJ1-1; D is possibly TRBD1 (6 bases). Between the trimmed V and J ends, which lost 8 bases and 1 base, there was a span of 20 bases. Germline CDR1 reads SGHNT; CDR2 reads YENEEA. The CDR3 length is 16 residues. The CDR3 nucleotides are TGTGCCAGCCAAGGAGGGAGGGGGATGGGGAACACTGAAGCTTTCTTT. It translates to CASQGGRGMGNTEAFF.

The rearrangement uses TRBV30 and TRBJ1-4, with 9 nucleotides matching TRBD1. Germline V CDR1 and CDR2: GTSNPN, SVGIG (reference sequence). CDR3 length: 16 residues. V was pared by 3 bases and J by 4 bases, with 9 bases of the junction left unmatched. For the CDR3, the DNA is TGTGCCTGGAGCCAGTGGACAGGGGCGAGTAATGAAAAACTGTTTTTT. The encoded protein is CAWSQWTGASNEKLFF.

The chain combines TRBV11-2 with TRBJ2-1, with TRBD2 as a possible D gene (5 bases). Germline loops: CDR1 SGHAT, CDR2 FQNNGV. CDR3 length: 12 amino acids. Trimming took 3 bases from V and 7 from J, leaving 7 bases between them. Here the CDR3 reads CASSLLANEQFF. The CDR3 nucleotides read TGTGCCAGCAGCTTGCTAGCTAATGAGCAGTTCTTC.

The chain uses TRBV9 and TRBJ1-2, with D perhaps TRBD1 (5 bases). CDR3 length: 14 residues. CDR1 and CDR2 from the germline V gene are SGDLS and YYNGEE. Trimming shortened V by 4 bases and J by 2 bases, and 12 bases separated the two germline ends. CDR3 DNA sequence: TGTGCCAGCAGCCCCGCCCACAGGAACTATGGCTACACCTTC. This encodes CASSPAHRNYGYTF.

The CDR3 protein is CAWSVGPRAQPQHF. The DNA of the CDR3 is TGTGCCTGGAGTGTTGGTCCCCGGGCGCAGCCCCAGCATTTT. V gene TRBV30 combines with J gene TRBJ1-5; no clear D. The CDR3 length is 14 residues. Germline CDR1 reads GTSNPN; CDR2 reads SVGIG (reference sequence). The V end lost 0 bases, the J end lost 7 bases, and 13 bases lay between the germline ends.

The V and J genes are TRBV15 and TRBJ1-1, with D maybe TRBD1 (5 bases). This CDR3 comprises 14 residues. V was trimmed by 8 bases and J by 5 bases, leaving 18 bases between them. In germline, CDR1 is LNHNV, CDR2 YYDKDF (reference sequence). CDR3 region: CATATGGVSTEAFF. The CDR3 bases are TGTGCCACCGCCACTGGAGGGGTGTCGACTGAAGCTTTCTTT.

This clone was counted only a few times. The chain is built from TRBV15 and TRBJ1-4; no reliable D call. The CDR3 spans 13 residues. Trimming pared 1 base from V and 6 bases from J, leaving 6 bases between. Germline CDR1 is LNHNV and CDR2 is YYDKDF (reference sequence). CDR3 coding DNA: TGTGCCACCAGCAGAGCGGCAGATGAAAAACTGTTTTTT. Translation: CATSRAADEKLFF.

This clone occurred a few times. The CDR3 loop reads CASRGAFGQYV. In nucleotides, the CDR3 is TGTGCCAGCAGGGGGGCCTTTGGGCAGTACGTC. The V and J genes are TRBV2 and TRBJ2-7, with D maybe TRBD1 (6 bases). The V and J ends lost 6 bases and 9 bases respectively, with 12 bases between them. The V gene's germline CDR1 is SNHLY and CDR2 FYNNEI. CDR3 length: 11 amino acids.

The CDR3 is CASSPTGSSNQPQHF. CDR3 sequence (DNA): TGTGCCAGCAGCCCGACAGGCTCTAGCAATCAGCCCCAGCATTTT. This rearrangement joins TRBV7-2 to TRBJ1-5, with D tentatively TRBD1 (6 bases). Germline V gene lookup returns CDR1 SGHTA and CDR2 FQGNSA. Trimming took off 5 bases at V and 0 bases at J, with 11 bases between the two ends. This CDR3 is 15 amino acids long.

The chain uses TRBV7-6 and TRBJ2-7; 9 bases match TRBD1. Germline CDR1 reads SGHVS; CDR2 reads FNYEAQ. The CDR3 is 14 amino acids. V lost 5 bases to trimming and J lost 2 bases; unmatched junction nucleotides: 4. CDR3 bases: TGTGCCAGCAGCACGGGACAGGGAACCTACGAGCAGTACTTC. This codes for CASSTGQGTYEQYF.

In this sample, this clone turned up a few times. The rearrangement uses TRBV6-1 and TRBJ2-1, with a possible D match to TRBD2 (5 bases). Germline values: CDR1 MNHNS, CDR2 SASEGT. The germline V and J ends were trimmed by 2 bases and 0 bases, with 8 bases remaining between them. This CDR3 has 15 residues. The DNA of the CDR3 is TGTGCCAGCAGTGAATGGGAGAGCTCCTACAATGAGCAGTTCTTC. Translating gives CASSEWESSYNEQFF.

The chain has TRBV5-6 and TRBJ1-1; no definite D call. The V end lost 6 bases, the J end lost 3 bases, and 12 bases lay between the germline ends. CDR1 and CDR2 (germline): SGHDT, YYEEEE. The CDR3 covers 13 residues. CDR3 DNA: TGTGCCAGCACCCTCATGATGGACACTGAAGCTTTCTTT. Its protein is CASTLMMDTEAFF.

The sample holds one count of this clone. The chain carries TRBV18 and TRBJ2-1; D may be TRBD2 (5 bases). The CDR3 has 17 residues. Germline loops: CDR1 KGHSH, CDR2 LQKENI. V was pared by 0 bases and J by 0 bases, with 12 bases between. The CDR3 nucleotides read TGTGCCAGCTCACCACCACTTCAGCGGACCTCCTACAATGAGCAGTTCTTC. This translates into CASSPPLQRTSYNEQFF. Full variable domain (outside the CDR3, taken from reference TRBV18 and TRBJ2-1): NAGVMQNPRHLVRRRGQEARLRCSPMKGHSHVYWYRQLPEEGLKFMVYLQKENIIDESGMPKERFSAEFPKEGPSILRIQQVVRGDSAAYFCASSPPLQRTSYNEQFFGPGTRLTVL.

The chain employs TRBV5-4 and TRBJ2-1; weak D call: TRBD2 (6 bases). V lost 1 base to trimming and J lost 2 bases, with 10 bases between them. The CDR3 is 15 residues long. CDR1 is SGHNT and CDR2 is YYREEE in the germline V gene (reference sequence). DNA of the CDR3: TGTGCCAGCAGCTTGTCGGGGGTCCCCTACAATGAGCAGTTCTTC. It codes for CASSLSGVPYNEQFF.

This rearrangement joins TRBV7-2 to TRBJ2-3; no definite D call. V lost 1 base to trimming and J lost 2 bases, with 16 bases between them. Germline V lookup: CDR1 SGHTA, CDR2 FQGNSA. CDR3 length: 17 amino acids. The CDR3 reads CASSLVIGSGNTDTQYF. CDR3 sequence (DNA): TGTGCCAGCAGCTTAGTTATCGGCTCGGGCAACACAGATACGCAGTATTTT.

CDR3 protein: CASSSRDFYEQYF. The CDR3, as DNA: TGTGCCAGCAGCTCCCGGGACTTTTACGAGCAGTACTTC. The V and J genes are TRBV11-2 and TRBJ2-7; D is perhaps TRBD2 (6 bases). Trimming removed 4 bases at V and 4 bases at J, with 11 bases between. CDR1 is SGHAT and CDR2 is FQNNGV in the germline V gene. This CDR3 is built from 13 residues.

The CDR3 region has the DNA TGTGCCAGCAGCCGAACAGGGGAGATCTACGAGCAGTACGTC. As protein: CASSRTGEIYEQYV. J is TRBJ2-7 and V is TRBV5-6, with 7 bases that match TRBD1. CDR1 is SGHDT, CDR2 YYEEEE, per germline. V shed 4 bases, J shed 3 bases, and the junction held 7 bases outside the gene matches. The CDR3 runs 14 residues.

The chain combines TRBV6-5 with TRBJ1-1, with D unclear. V lost 2 bases and J 7 bases, leaving 8 bases between the germline ends. This CDR3 has 12 amino acids. Germline CDR1 reads MNHEY; CDR2 reads SVGAGI. The CDR3 is CASSYEGDEAFF. The CDR3 DNA reads as TGTGCCAGCAGTTACGAGGGAGATGAAGCTTTCTTT.

This sequence joins TRBV5-1 and TRBJ2-5; D possibly matches TRBD1 or TRBD2 (5 bases each). The V gene's germline CDR1 is SGHRS and CDR2 YFSETQ. This CDR3 region has 15 residues. The germline V and J ends were trimmed by 2 bases and 5 bases, with 16 bases remaining between them. The CDR3 DNA sequence: TGCGCCAGCAGCTTAATACCGGACGAGGGGGAGACCCAGTACTTC. Translation: CASSLIPDEGETQYF.

This rearrangement joins TRBV9 to TRBJ1-4; D unclear. Trimming shortened V by 1 base and J by 4 bases, and 14 bases separated the two germline ends. The CDR3 spans 16 residues. In germline, CDR1 is SGDLS, CDR2 YYNGEE. CDR3 in amino acids: CASSVRHDGNNEKLFF. CDR3 in DNA: TGTGCCAGCAGCGTAAGGCACGACGGGAATAATGAAAAACTGTTTTTT.